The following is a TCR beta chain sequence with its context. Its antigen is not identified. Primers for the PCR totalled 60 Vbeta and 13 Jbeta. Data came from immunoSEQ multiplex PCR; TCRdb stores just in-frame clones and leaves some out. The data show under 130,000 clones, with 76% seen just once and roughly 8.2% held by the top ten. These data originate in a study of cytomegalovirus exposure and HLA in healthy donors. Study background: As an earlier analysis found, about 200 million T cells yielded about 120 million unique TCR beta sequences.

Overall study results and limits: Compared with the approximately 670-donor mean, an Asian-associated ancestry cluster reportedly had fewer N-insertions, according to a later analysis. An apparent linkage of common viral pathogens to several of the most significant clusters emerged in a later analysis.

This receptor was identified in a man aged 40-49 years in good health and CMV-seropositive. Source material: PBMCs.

The CDR3: CASSVTGGTYNEQFF. The DNA of the CDR3 is TGTGCCAGCAGCGTGACAGGGGGGACCTACAATGAGCAGTTCTTC. V is TRBV9 and J is TRBJ2-1, with 9 nucleotides matching TRBD1. Trimming at V came to 2 bases and at J to 2 bases, leaving 2 bases not matched to a gene. The CDR3 is 15 amino acids. Germline assignment: CDR1 SGDLS and CDR2 YYNGEE.